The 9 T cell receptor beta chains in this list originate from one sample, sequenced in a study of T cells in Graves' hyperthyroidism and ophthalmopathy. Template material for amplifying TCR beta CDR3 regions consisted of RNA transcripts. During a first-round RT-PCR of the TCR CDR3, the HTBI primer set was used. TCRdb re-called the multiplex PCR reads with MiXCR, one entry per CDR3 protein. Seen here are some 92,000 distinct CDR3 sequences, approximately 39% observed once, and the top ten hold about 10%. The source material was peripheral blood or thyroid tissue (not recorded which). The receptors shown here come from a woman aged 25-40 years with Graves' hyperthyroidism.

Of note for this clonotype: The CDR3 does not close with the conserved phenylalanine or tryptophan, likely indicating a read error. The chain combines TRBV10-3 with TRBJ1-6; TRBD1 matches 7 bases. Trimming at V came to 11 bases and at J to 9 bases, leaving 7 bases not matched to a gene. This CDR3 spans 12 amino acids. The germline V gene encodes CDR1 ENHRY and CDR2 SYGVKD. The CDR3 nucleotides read TGTGCCGGTCGGCGGGACAGTTCACCCCTCCACTCT. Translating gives CAGRRDSSPLHS.

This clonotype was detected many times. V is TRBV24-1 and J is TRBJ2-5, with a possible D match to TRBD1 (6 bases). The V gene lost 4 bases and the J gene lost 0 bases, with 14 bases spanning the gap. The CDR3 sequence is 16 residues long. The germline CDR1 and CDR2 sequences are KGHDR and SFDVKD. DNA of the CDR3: TGTGCCACCAGTGACTCCATGGACAGATACCAAGAGACCCAGTACTTC. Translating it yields CATSDSMDRYQETQYF.

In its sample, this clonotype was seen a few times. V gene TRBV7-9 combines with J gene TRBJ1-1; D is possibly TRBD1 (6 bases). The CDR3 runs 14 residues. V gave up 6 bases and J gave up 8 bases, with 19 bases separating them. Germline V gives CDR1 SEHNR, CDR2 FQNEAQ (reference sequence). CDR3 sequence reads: CASSFYPGAGEAFF. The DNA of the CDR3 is TGTGCCAGCAGTTTCTATCCGGGGGCGGGGGAAGCTTTCTTT. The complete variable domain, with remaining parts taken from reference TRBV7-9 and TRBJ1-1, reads DTGVSQNPRHKITKRGQNVTFRCDPISEHNRLYWYRQTLGQGPEFLTYFQNEAQLEKSRLLSDRFSAERPKGSFSTLEIQRTEQGDSAMYLCASSFYPGAGEAFFGQGTRLTVV.

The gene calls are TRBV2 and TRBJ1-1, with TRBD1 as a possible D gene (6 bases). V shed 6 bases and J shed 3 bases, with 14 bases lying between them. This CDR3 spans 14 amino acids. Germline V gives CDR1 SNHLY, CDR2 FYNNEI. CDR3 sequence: CASSVNRADTEAFF. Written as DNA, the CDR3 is TGTGCCAGCAGCGTTAACAGGGCTGACACTGAAGCTTTCTTT.

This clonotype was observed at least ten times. The CDR3 nucleotides read TGCAGTGTTTTAAAAAGGGGGAACAATCAGCCCCAGCATTTT. This gives the protein CSVLKRGNNQPQHF. V usage is TRBV20-1 and J usage is TRBJ1-5, with a possible D match to TRBD1 (6 bases). V was cut by 7 bases and J by 3 bases, with 16 bases left in between. Germline loops: CDR1 DFQATT, CDR2 SNEGSKA (reference sequence). The CDR3 sequence is 14 residues long.

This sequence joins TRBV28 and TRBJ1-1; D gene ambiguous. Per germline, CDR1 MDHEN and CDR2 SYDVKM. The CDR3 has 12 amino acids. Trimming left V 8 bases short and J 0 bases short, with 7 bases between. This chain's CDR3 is CASGTLNTEAFF. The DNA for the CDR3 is TGTGCCAGCGGTACCTTGAACACTGAAGCTTTCTTT.

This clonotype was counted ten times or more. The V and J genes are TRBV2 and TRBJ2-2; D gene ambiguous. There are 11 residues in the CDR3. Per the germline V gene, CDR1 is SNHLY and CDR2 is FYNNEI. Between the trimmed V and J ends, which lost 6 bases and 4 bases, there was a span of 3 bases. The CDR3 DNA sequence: TGTGCCAGCAGAATCACCGGGGAGCTGTTTTTT. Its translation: CASRITGELFF.

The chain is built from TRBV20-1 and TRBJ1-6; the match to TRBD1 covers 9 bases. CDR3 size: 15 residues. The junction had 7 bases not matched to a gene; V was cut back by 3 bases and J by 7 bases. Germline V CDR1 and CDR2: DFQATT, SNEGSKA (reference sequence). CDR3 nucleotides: TGCAGTGCTAGGCGACCGGGACAGGGCAATTCACCCCTCCACTTT. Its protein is CSARRPGQGNSPLHF.

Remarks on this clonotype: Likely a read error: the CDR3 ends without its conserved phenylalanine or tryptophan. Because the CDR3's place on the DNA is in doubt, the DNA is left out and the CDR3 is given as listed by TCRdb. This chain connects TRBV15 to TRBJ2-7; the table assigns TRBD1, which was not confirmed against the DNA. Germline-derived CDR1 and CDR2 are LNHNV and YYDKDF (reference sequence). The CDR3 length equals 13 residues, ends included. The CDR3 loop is CATSAPGLLKQCL.